This T cell receptor beta chain emerged from a study of early T cells in non-severe SARS-CoV-2 infection. About the research overall: Unsorted whole-blood RNA was sequenced in bulk, leaving chains unpaired. Points from the study as a whole: Database matching using VDJdb favored anti-spike CD8 responses, with private and CD4 specificities left missing.

This clonotype was recorded a few times. Its specificity is unknown. Unique molecular identifiers were added to individual cDNA molecules. TCRdb itself ran the 5' RACE reads through MiXCR, one entry per CDR3 protein. The sample lists about 53,000 distinct CDR3 sequences; around 12% were seen once. This CDR3 is built from 15 residues. V gave up 2 bases and J gave up 3 bases, with 10 bases separating them. Specimen: whole blood, collected at baseline. The chain is built from TRBV12-3 or TRBV12-4 and TRBJ2-2; possibly TRBD1 or TRBD2 for D (6 bases each). This sequence was found in an adult who was a healthcare worker with PCR-confirmed SARS-CoV-2 infection or an uninfected control (not recorded which). CDR3 sequence reads: CASSLWGADTGELFF. The CDR3 nucleotides are TGTGCCAGCAGTTTATGGGGGGCGGACACCGGGGAGCTGTTTTTT.